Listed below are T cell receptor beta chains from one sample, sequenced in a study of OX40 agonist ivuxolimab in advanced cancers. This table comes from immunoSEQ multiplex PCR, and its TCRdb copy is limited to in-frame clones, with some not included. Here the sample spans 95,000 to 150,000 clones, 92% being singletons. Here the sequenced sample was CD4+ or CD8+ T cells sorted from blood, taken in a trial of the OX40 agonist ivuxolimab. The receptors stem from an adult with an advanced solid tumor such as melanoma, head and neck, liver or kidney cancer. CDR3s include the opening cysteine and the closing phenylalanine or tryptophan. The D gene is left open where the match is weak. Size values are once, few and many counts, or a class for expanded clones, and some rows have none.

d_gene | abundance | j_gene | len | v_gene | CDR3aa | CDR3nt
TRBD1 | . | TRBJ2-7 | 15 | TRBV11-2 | CASSPRTGGVNEQYF | TGTGCCAGCAGCCCTCGGACAGGGGGAGTGAACGAGCAGTACTTC
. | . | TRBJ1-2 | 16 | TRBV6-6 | CASSPRGQLSNYGYTF | TGTGCCAGCAGTCCTCGCGGGCAGCTCTCTAACTATGGCTACACCTTC
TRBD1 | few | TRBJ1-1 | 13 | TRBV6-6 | CASSPQGTTEAFF | TGTGCCAGCAGCCCACAGGGGACCACTGAAGCTTTCTTT
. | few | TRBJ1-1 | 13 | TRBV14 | CASSPMENTEAFF | TGTGCCAGCAGCCCTATGGAGAACACTGAAGCTTTCTTT
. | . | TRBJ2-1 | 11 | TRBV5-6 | CASSFDNEQFF | TGTGCCAGCAGCTTTGACAATGAGCAGTTCTTC
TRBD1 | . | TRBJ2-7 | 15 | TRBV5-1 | CASSLEGTGSAEQYF | TGCGCCAGCAGCTTGGAGGGGACAGGGTCCGCCGAGCAGTACTTC
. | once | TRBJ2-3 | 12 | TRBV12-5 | CASGSLADTQYF | TGTGCTAGTGGTTCCCTAGCGGATACGCAGTATTTT
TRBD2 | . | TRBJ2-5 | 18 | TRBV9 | CASSPPDPSGRNQETQYF | TGTGCCAGCAGCCCTCCTGATCCTAGCGGGAGGAACCAAGAGACCCAGTACTTC
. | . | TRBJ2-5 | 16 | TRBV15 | CATSRVPRDPGKTQYF | TGTGCCACCAGCAGAGTCCCCCGGGACCCAGGCAAGACCCAGTACTTC
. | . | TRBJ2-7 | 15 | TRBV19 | CASSIDGQPSYEQYF | TGTGCCAGTAGTATAGACGGCCAACCCTCCTACGAGCAGTACTTC
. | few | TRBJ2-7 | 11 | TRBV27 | CASSSRYEQYF | TGTGCCAGCAGTTCTCGATACGAGCAGTACTTC
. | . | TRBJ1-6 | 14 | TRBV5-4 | CAGLMAGTTEPLHF | TGTGCCGGCCTCATGGCAGGGACTACTGAACCCCTCCACTTT
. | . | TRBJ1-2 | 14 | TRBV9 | CASSVGTAGEGYTF | TGTGCCAGCAGCGTAGGGACTGCCGGGGAAGGCTACACCTTC
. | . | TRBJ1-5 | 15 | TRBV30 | CAWREYGNSNQPQHF | TGTGCCTGGAGGGAATATGGGAATAGCAATCAGCCCCAGCATTTT
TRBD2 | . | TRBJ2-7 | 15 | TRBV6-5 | CASRAGTSGIHEQYF | TGTGCCAGCAGGGCCGGGACTAGCGGGATCCACGAGCAGTACTTC
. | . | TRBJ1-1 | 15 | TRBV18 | CASSPLADRNTEAFF | TGTGCCAGCTCACCACTAGCGGATCGGAACACTGAAGCTTTCTTT
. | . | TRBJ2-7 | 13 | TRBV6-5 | CASSYGGNNEQYF | TGTGCCAGCAGTTACGGCGGGAACAACGAGCAGTACTTC
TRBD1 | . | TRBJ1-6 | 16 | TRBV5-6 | CASSRDTGVGSSPLHF | TGTGCCAGCAGCCGAGATACAGGGGTCGGGAGTTCACCCCTCCACTTT
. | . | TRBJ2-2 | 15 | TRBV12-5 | CASGFFAGASGELFF | TGTGCTAGTGGTTTTTTCGCGGGCGCATCCGGGGAGCTGTTTTTT
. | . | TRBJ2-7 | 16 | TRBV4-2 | CASSQATGGRVFEQYF | TGTGCCAGCAGCCAGGCGACCGGGGGCAGGGTCTTCGAGCAGTACTTC
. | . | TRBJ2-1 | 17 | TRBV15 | CATSRDSLARAKNEQFF | TGTGCCACCAGCAGAGATTCCCTAGCCAGGGCGAAGAATGAGCAGTTCTTC
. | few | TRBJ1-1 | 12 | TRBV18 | CASSPTDTEAFF | TGTGCCAGCTCACCCACAGACACTGAAGCTTTCTTT
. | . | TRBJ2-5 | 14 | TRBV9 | CASNLGVEGETQYF | TGTGCCAGCAACCTAGGGGTGGAGGGAGAGACCCAGTACTTC
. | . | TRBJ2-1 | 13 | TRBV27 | CASSLAEYNEQFF | TGTGCCAGCAGTTTAGCGGAATACAATGAGCAGTTCTTC
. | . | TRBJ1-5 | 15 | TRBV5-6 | CASSLGGTPNQPQHF | TGTGCCAGCAGCTTGGGTGGGACACCTAATCAGCCCCAGCATTTT
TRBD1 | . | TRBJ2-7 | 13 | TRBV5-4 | CASSLPGGDEQYF | TGTGCCAGCAGCCTACCAGGGGGCGACGAGCAGTACTTC
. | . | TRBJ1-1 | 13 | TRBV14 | CASSLRMNTEAFF | TGTGCCAGCAGCCTACGTATGAACACTGAAGCTTTCTTT
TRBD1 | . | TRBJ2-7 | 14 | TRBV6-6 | CASSAETGSDEQYF | TGTGCCAGCAGTGCAGAGACAGGGTCCGACGAGCAGTACTTC
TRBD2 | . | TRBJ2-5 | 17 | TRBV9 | CASSVASSGRAGETQYF | TGTGCCAGCAGCGTAGCTAGTAGCGGGAGGGCCGGGGAGACCCAGTACTTC
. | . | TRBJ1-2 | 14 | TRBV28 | CASSQRGPWEGYTF | TGTGCCAGCAGTCAGAGAGGGCCATGGGAGGGCTACACCTTC
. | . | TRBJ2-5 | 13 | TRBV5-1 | CASVGASQETQYF | TGCGCCAGCGTCGGGGCATCCCAAGAGACCCAGTACTTC
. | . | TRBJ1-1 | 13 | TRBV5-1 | CASRRTLGTEAFF | TGCGCCAGCAGGAGGACCCTAGGTACTGAAGCTTTCTTT
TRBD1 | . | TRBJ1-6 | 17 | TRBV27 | CASSLGTVKPLNSPLHF | TGTGCCAGCAGTTTAGGGACAGTCAAACCCCTTAATTCACCCCTCCACTTT
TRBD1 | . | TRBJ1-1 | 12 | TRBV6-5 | CASTQGATEAFF | TGTGCCAGCACACAGGGGGCGACTGAAGCTTTCTTT
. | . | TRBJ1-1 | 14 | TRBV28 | CASSLVTENTEAFF | TGTGCCAGCAGTTTAGTGACGGAGAACACTGAAGCTTTCTTT
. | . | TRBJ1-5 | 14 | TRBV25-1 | CASSGWTVNQPQHF | TGTGCCAGCAGTGGCTGGACTGTTAATCAGCCCCAGCATTTT
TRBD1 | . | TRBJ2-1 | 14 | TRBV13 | CASNLGTGVNEQFF | TGTGCCAGCAACCTCGGGACAGGGGTAAATGAGCAGTTCTTC
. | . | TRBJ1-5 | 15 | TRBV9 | CASSPDVYSNQPQHF | TGTGCCAGCAGCCCGGACGTGTATAGCAATCAGCCCCAGCATTTT